Listed here are 10 T cell receptor beta chains from one sample, sequenced in a study of T cell responses to AZD1222 COVID-19 vaccine. TCRdb keeps only in-frame clones here, not all; method: immunoSEQ multiplex PCR. The repertoire holds approximately 100,000 clones, with roughly 88% as singletons. The material was peripheral blood, obtained on day 0 of AZD1222 vaccination. These receptors were collected from an adult in good health.

The chain combines TRBV5-1 with TRBJ2-1, with D tentatively TRBD1 (5 bases). Germline V CDR1 and CDR2: SGHRS, YFSETQ. The CDR3 has 16 amino acids. Between the trimmed V and J ends, which lost 0 bases and 7 bases, there was a span of 17 bases. CDR3 loop: CASSLDPASRANEQFF. The CDR3 DNA reads as TGCGCCAGCAGCTTGGATCCAGCCTCCAGGGCAAATGAGCAGTTCTTC.

This clone occurred a few times. This chain joins TRBV7-6 and TRBJ2-1; TRBD2 aligns across 9 bases. Looked up from germline, CDR1 is SGHVS and CDR2 is FNYEAQ. V lost 0 bases, J lost 6 bases, and 6 bases stayed unmatched. This CDR3 contains 16 residues. CDR3 residues: CASSLAPSGTGNEQFF. DNA for the CDR3: TGTGCCAGCAGCTTAGCGCCTAGCGGGACCGGCAATGAGCAGTTCTTC.

This sequence joins TRBV18 and TRBJ1-3; a possible D gene is TRBD1 (5 bases). This CDR3 contains 16 residues. CDR1 and CDR2 (germline): KGHSH, LQKENI. The V and J ends lost 0 bases and 4 bases respectively, with 13 bases between them. This CDR3 is CASSPPQGGTGNTIYF. The CDR3 DNA follows: TGTGCCAGCTCACCACCGCAGGGAGGTACGGGAAACACCATATATTTT.

This clone has just a few counts. The V gene is TRBV5-1, the J gene TRBJ2-1; D is undetermined. CDR1 and CDR2 from the germline V gene are SGHRS and YFSETQ. Trimming stripped 4 bases from V and 9 bases from J, with 14 bases between. CDR3 length equals 13 residues. CDR3 sequence: CASSLVFEGEQFF. The DNA for the CDR3 is TGCGCCAGCAGCCTCGTTTTTGAAGGTGAGCAGTTCTTC.

The chain is built from TRBV5-1 and TRBJ2-1; either TRBD1 or TRBD2 may fit D (5 bases each). CDR1 and CDR2 from the germline V gene are SGHRS and YFSETQ. The CDR3 totals 14 residues. V was cut by 4 bases and J by 7 bases, with 15 bases left in between. This CDR3 is CASSLMGVPNEQFF. DNA for the CDR3: TGCGCCAGCAGCCTGATGGGGGTCCCGAATGAGCAGTTCTTC.

The CDR3 is CASSESLSTDTQYF. The CDR3 DNA follows: TGCGCCAGCAGCGAGAGCCTTAGCACAGATACGCAGTATTTT. The chain links TRBV5-1 to TRBJ2-3; no clear D. Germline assignment: CDR1 SGHRS and CDR2 YFSETQ. Trimming shortened V by 4 bases and J by 0 bases, and 9 bases separated the two germline ends. CDR3 length: 14 amino acids.

The chain joins TRBV2 to TRBJ2-3, with 7 bases identical to TRBD2. The CDR3 consists of 15 residues. With 2 bases clipped from V and 6 bases from J, the junction kept 8 bases outside the gene matches. In germline, CDR1 is SNHLY, CDR2 FYNNEI. CDR3 sequence reads: CASSELGRAMDTQYF. As DNA, the CDR3 is TGTGCCAGCAGTGAACTAGGGAGGGCCATGGATACGCAGTATTTT.

The chain combines TRBV10-3 with TRBJ1-6, with D tentatively TRBD1 (5 bases). Germline CDR1 ENHRY, CDR2 SYGVKD. V was trimmed by 3 bases and J by 8 bases, leaving 11 bases between them. The CDR3 contains 14 residues. In DNA, the CDR3 is TGTGCCATCAGTGATGGGGGTTTGGATTCACCCCTCCACTTT. Translation gives CAISDGGLDSPLHF.

The chain uses TRBV2 and TRBJ1-6, with D possibly TRBD1 on 6 matching bases. V dropped 8 bases and J dropped 0 bases, with 14 bases sitting between them. This CDR3 comprises 16 residues. The germline gives CDR1 SNHLY, CDR2 FYNNEI. In nucleotides, the CDR3 is TGTGCCAGCTATCGGGGGGGCAGCTCCTATAATTCACCCCTCCACTTT. This encodes CASYRGGSSYNSPLHF. The whole variable domain, remainder taken from reference TRBV2 and TRBJ1-6, is EPEVTQTPSHQVTQMGQEVILRCVPISNHLYFYWYRQILGQKVEFLVSFYNNEISEKSEIFDDQFSVERPDGSNFTLKIRSTKLEDSAMYFCASYRGGSSYNSPLHFGNGTRLTVT.

The chain has TRBV2 and TRBJ1-2; 9 bases align to TRBD1. The CDR3 covers 13 residues. The V gene end was trimmed by 3 bases and the J gene end by 7 bases; junction bases not matched to a gene: 3. Germline lookup yields CDR1 SNHLY and CDR2 FYNNEI. CDR3 loop: CASSDTGGSGYTF. In DNA, the CDR3 is TGTGCCAGCAGTGACACAGGGGGCAGTGGCTACACCTTC.